One sample yielded the 3 T cell receptor beta chains listed below, sequenced in a study of blood T cell repertoires in COVID-19. The data were produced by immunoSEQ multiplex PCR, yet TCRdb's version contains in-frame clones alone and is incomplete. The sample lists fewer than 120,000 clones; approximately 67% were seen once. Sequencing was done on a sample of peripheral blood. Source of these receptors: a woman in her sixties with acute or convalescent COVID-19.

This clone occurred many times. This chain connects TRBV7-7 to TRBJ1-3, with D uncertain. The CDR3 length is 14 residues. Per germline, CDR1 SSHAT and CDR2 FNYEAQ (reference sequence). Trimming cost V 5 bases and J 0 bases, with 8 bases left between them. The CDR3 region is CASSLTDSGNTIYF. CDR3 DNA sequence: TGTGCCAGCAGCCTTACAGACTCTGGAAACACCATATATTTT.

This clone has a single count. DNA of the CDR3: TGTGCCAGCTCAGAGGGGGTGGTGAATCAGCCCCAGCATTTT. Translating it yields CASSEGVVNQPQHF. The chain has TRBV6-5 and TRBJ1-5, with D perhaps matching TRBD1 (6 bases). Germline assignment: CDR1 MNHEY and CDR2 SVGAGI. This CDR3 has 14 residues. V lost 8 bases, J lost 4 bases, and 15 bases lay in between.

The V call is TRBV12-3 or TRBV12-4, the J call TRBJ2-7, with a possible D match to TRBD2 (6 bases). V was trimmed by 1 base and J by 3 bases, leaving 7 bases between them. The CDR3 sequence is 13 residues long. CDR3 sequence (DNA): TGTGCCAGCAGTTTAGGGACTATCTACGAGCAGTACTTC. It codes for CASSLGTIYEQYF.